This TCR beta chain appears in the sequencing data of a study of blood T cell repertoires in COVID-19. Study overall: Acute and convalescent COVID-19 samples came from the United States, Italy and Spain. Sources were T cells, B-cell-depleted T cells, or PBMCs; the material itself was cDNA or gDNA.

How the authors handled the data: Amplified reference gene primers provided the basis for estimating nucleated cell counts. Only in-frame clones appear in the TCRdb table, and some are missing; sequencing was by immunoSEQ multiplex PCR. V and J calls and clone size are copied from that table; D and trimming were computed from the DNA. The sample records 220,000 or so clones, 80% to 90% being singletons. The V and J ends lost 4 bases and 1 base respectively, with 14 bases between them. Per germline, CDR1 SGHDN and CDR2 FVKESK. The CDR3 is 16 amino acids. V gene TRBV14 combines with J gene TRBJ1-3, with TRBD1 as a possible D gene (5 bases). Sequenced sample: peripheral blood. This sequence originates from a young man with active or convalescent COVID-19. CDR3 protein: CASSLNGGFSGNTIYF. For the CDR3, the DNA is TGTGCCAGCAGCCTCAACGGGGGGTTTTCTGGAAACACCATATATTTT.